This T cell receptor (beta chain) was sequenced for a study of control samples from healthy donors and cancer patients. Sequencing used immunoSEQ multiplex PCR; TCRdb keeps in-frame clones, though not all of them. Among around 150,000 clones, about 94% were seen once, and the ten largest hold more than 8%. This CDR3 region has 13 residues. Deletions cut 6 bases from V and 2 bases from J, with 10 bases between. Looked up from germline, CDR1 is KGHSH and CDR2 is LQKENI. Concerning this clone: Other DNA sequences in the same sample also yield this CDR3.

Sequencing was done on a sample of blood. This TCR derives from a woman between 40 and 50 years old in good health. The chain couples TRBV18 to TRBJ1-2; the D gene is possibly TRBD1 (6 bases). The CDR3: CASSPDSNYGYTF. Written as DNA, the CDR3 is TGTGCCAGCTCGCCGGACAGCAACTATGGCTACACCTTC.